Sequencing of this TCR beta chain was carried out in a study of vaccination and CD4 T cells after COVID-19. Looking at the study overall: Post-vaccination specimens were collected at a median of roughly 68 days following dose two (range 14 to 241). For control cultures, the treatment was a CEFX pool, an HIV-1 Nef pool, or no peptide. Study findings and constraints: Median SARS-CoV-2-reactive clonotype numbers rose nonsignificantly, about 20 to 40.

Comments on this clonotype: Its matching antigen is unknown.

Looked up from germline, CDR1 is SGHNT and CDR2 is YYREEE (reference sequence). V lost 0 bases, J lost 6 bases, and 15 bases lay in between. The CDR3 spans 15 residues. An Oncomine TCR Beta short-read assay was used to sequence the DNA from cultured CD4+ T cells. MiXCR, applied by TCRdb to the PCR reads, yields one record per CDR3 protein. The sample has around 13,000 distinct CDR3 sequences, 35% to 55% seen once. As for treatment: roughly 11-day PBMC culture with coronavirus spike peptide pools or control peptides (ViraFEST assay). The authors cultured about 2.2 million PBMCs per well with 9.5 to 10 IU/ml IL-2 and about 9.4 ug/ml peptide pools.

The chain combines TRBV5-4 with TRBJ1-2; D is perhaps TRBD1 (5 bases). Sequencing was done on a sample of CD4+ T cells from blood, cultured in vitro. This clonotype was obtained from a human donor who had recovered from COVID-19. The CDR3 region is CASSLAVGGRDGYTF. The CDR3 DNA reads TGTGCCAGCAGCTTGGCCGTGGGGGGAAGGGATGGCTACACCTTC. Using reference TRBV5-4 and TRBJ1-2 for the parts outside the CDR3, the full variable domain is ETGVTQSPTHLIKTRGQQVTLRCSSQSGHNTVSWYQQALGQGPQFIFQYYREEENGRGNFPPRFSGLQFPNYSSELNVNALELDDSALYLCASSLAVGGRDGYTFGSGTRLTVV.